The 26 T cell receptor beta chains below all came from one sample that was sequenced in a study of T-cell reconstitution after alpha-beta-depleted transplantation in children. The TCRbeta library incorporated unique molecular identifiers. MiXCR was run by TCRdb on the PCR reads, yielding one entry per CDR3 protein. The data hold 120,000 or so distinct CDR3 sequences, with around 10% observed a single time. The starting material was PBMCs from the stem cell graft donor, obtained from the stem cell graft. Every receptor here comes from a human donor who donated a stem cell graft to a child with acute lymphoblastic leukemia.

This clonotype has a handful of counts. The rearrangement joins TRBV27 to TRBJ2-7, with 14 bases fitting TRBD2. Germline CDR1 and CDR2: MNHEY and SMNVEV (reference sequence). The CDR3 runs 18 residues. The V gene end was trimmed by 3 bases and the J gene end by 0 bases; junction bases not matched to a gene: 7. The CDR3 DNA is TGTGCCAGCAGTTTTGGGGGACTAGCGGGAGCTAACTCCTACGAGCAGTACTTC. It translates to CASSFGGLAGANSYEQYF.

The J gene is TRBJ2-7, the V gene TRBV30, with 7 bases identical to TRBD1. The V gene's germline CDR1 is GTSNPN and CDR2 SVGIG (reference sequence). V was pared by 4 bases and J by 0 bases, with 3 bases of the junction left unmatched. CDR3 length: 13 amino acids. The CDR3 loop is CAWTTGSSYEQYF. CDR3 in DNA: TGTGCCTGGACGACAGGGTCCTCCTACGAGCAGTACTTC.

This clonotype was recorded at least ten times. This chain uses TRBV5-5 with TRBJ2-2, with 7 nucleotides matching TRBD2. The V and J ends lost 4 bases and 5 bases, in that order; junction bases with no gene match: 11. CDR3 size: 16 residues. In germline, CDR1 is SGHKS, CDR2 YYEKEE (reference sequence). The CDR3, as DNA: TGTGCCAGCAGCCCCATAGCGGGCCGGCTAACCGGGGAGCTGTTTTTT. Translated: CASSPIAGRLTGELFF.

V and J are TRBV7-9 and TRBJ2-6; D may match TRBD1 or TRBD2 (5 bases each). The CDR3 extends over 17 amino acids. The germline CDR1 and CDR2 sequences are SEHNR and FQNEAQ (reference sequence). V shed 5 bases and J shed 4 bases, with 18 bases lying between them. This CDR3 reads CASSPGRAGGGANVLTF. DNA of the CDR3: TGTGCCAGCAGCCCCGGACGGGCTGGGGGAGGGGCCAACGTCCTGACTTTC. The full variable domain, with the rest looked up from reference TRBV7-9 and TRBJ2-6, is DTGVSQNPRHKITKRGQNVTFRCDPISEHNRLYWYRQTLGQGPEFLTYFQNEAQLEKSRLLSDRFSAERPKGSFSTLEIQRTEQGDSAMYLCASSPGRAGGGANVLTFGAGSRLTVL.

This clonotype was observed many times. The chain has TRBV10-3 and TRBJ2-1, with 11 bases lining up with TRBD2. Germline values: CDR1 ENHRY, CDR2 SYGVKD. V was pared by 5 bases and J by 5 bases, with 2 bases of the junction left unmatched. The CDR3 consists of 14 residues. DNA of the CDR3: TGTGCCATCAGTCCGGGACTAGCGGACAATGAGCAGTTCTTC. Translation gives CAISPGLADNEQFF.

The rearrangement uses TRBV3-1 and TRBJ2-7, with D perhaps matching TRBD2 (5 bases). The germline V gene encodes CDR1 LGHDT and CDR2 YNNKEL (reference sequence). V was clipped by 2 bases and J by 0 bases, with 8 bases between them. The CDR3 contains 14 residues. The CDR3 region is CASSQLAISYEQYF. DNA for the CDR3: TGTGCCAGCAGCCAATTAGCGATCTCCTACGAGCAGTACTTC.

In this sample, this clonotype turned up many times. The V and J genes are TRBV12-3 or TRBV12-4 and TRBJ1-6; D is ambiguous. This CDR3 has 15 amino acids. Trimming removed 2 bases from V and 2 bases from J, with 7 bases in between. The chain's CDR3 is CASSLNPPYNSPLHF. In DNA, the CDR3 is TGTGCCAGCAGTTTAAACCCACCCTATAATTCACCCCTCCACTTT.

There are many counts of this clonotype. The rearrangement joins TRBV27 to TRBJ1-5; tentatively, D is TRBD1 (6 bases). The length of the CDR3 is 14 residues. CDR1 is MNHEY, CDR2 SMNVEV, per germline (reference sequence). Trimming cost V 8 bases and J 4 bases, with 15 bases left between them. This CDR3 is CASGDKGSNQPQHF. Written as DNA, the CDR3 is TGTGCCAGCGGGGACAAAGGCTCAAATCAGCCCCAGCATTTT.

This clonotype was seen ten or more times. The chain combines TRBV5-1 with TRBJ2-3; 8 bases map to TRBD1. Germline values: CDR1 SGHRS, CDR2 YFSETQ. The J segment lost 6 bases and the V segment lost 3 bases, leaving 12 bases of the junction unmatched. The CDR3 runs 16 residues. The CDR3 DNA follows: TGCGCCAGCAGCTCCGGACAGGGTAGTTTCGTGGATACGCAGTATTTT. Amino acids: CASSSGQGSFVDTQYF.

This clonotype was recorded at least ten times. The V and J genes are TRBV20-1 and TRBJ1-1, with 7 positions matching TRBD1. Germline V gene lookup returns CDR1 DFQATT and CDR2 SNEGSKA (reference sequence). The V gene end was trimmed by 1 base and the J gene end by 7 bases; junction bases not matched to a gene: 15. The CDR3 is made up of 16 amino acids. The CDR3 DNA sequence: TGCAGTGCTAGAGCGGGAAAGGGGGCGGAAGATTTTGAAGCTTTCTTT. Its protein is CSARAGKGAEDFEAFF.

There are many counts of this clonotype. The chain has TRBV19 and TRBJ1-5; TRBD1 matches at 7 bases. J lost 2 bases, V lost 1 base, and 11 bases had no gene match. Germline lookup yields CDR1 LNHDA and CDR2 SQIVND (reference sequence). There are 18 residues in the CDR3. DNA for the CDR3: TGTGCCAGTAGTATAGCCCCAATACAGGGGTACGGCAATCAGCCCCAGCATTTT. This encodes CASSIAPIQGYGNQPQHF.

This clonotype was seen many times. For the CDR3, the DNA is TGCGCCAGCAGCTTGGTGGCTCCTCCCGGTGATACGCAGTATTTT. It encodes CASSLVAPPGDTQYF. The V call is TRBV5-1, the J call TRBJ2-3; D is unresolved. There are 15 residues in the CDR3. Per germline, CDR1 SGHRS and CDR2 YFSETQ. The V end lost 0 bases, the J end lost 6 bases, and 14 bases lay between the germline ends.

Many counts were recorded for this clonotype. This rearrangement joins TRBV5-1 to TRBJ2-2; D is perhaps TRBD2 (6 bases). The CDR3 runs 14 residues. V was cut by 4 bases and J by 2 bases, with 9 bases left in between. Germline V lookup: CDR1 SGHRS, CDR2 YFSETQ. Here the CDR3 reads CASSAGPNTGELFF. In nucleotides, the CDR3 is TGCGCCAGCAGCGCGGGACCCAACACCGGGGAGCTGTTTTTT.

This clonotype was recorded many times. The chain joins TRBV5-8 to TRBJ1-5; D gene uncertain. Trimming took off 0 bases at V and 7 bases at J, with 8 bases between the two ends. CDR3 length: 13 amino acids. Germline V gives CDR1 SGHTS, CDR2 YDEGEE. This chain's CDR3 is CASSLGIWQPQHF. CDR3 sequence (DNA): TGTGCCAGCAGCTTGGGAATTTGGCAGCCCCAGCATTTT.

This clonotype was detected many times. The chain couples TRBV5-1 to TRBJ1-1, with 7 bases fitting TRBD1. From germline, CDR1 is SGHRS and CDR2 YFSETQ. CDR3 length: 13 amino acids. Unmatched junction bases numbered 6, after V lost 2 bases and J lost 8 bases. CDR3 residues: CASSFGQATEAFF. CDR3 bases: TGCGCCAGCAGCTTTGGACAGGCTACCGAAGCTTTCTTT.

The gene calls are TRBV18 and TRBJ2-7; D gene ambiguous. V lost 2 bases, J lost 4 bases, and 6 bases lay in between. This CDR3 comprises 12 residues. Germline V CDR1 and CDR2: KGHSH, LQKENI. For the CDR3, the DNA is TGTGCCAGCTCACCAAATAGGTACGAGCAGTACTTC. As protein: CASSPNRYEQYF.

This clonotype was seen once. The chain has TRBV10-2 and TRBJ2-1; 8 nucleotides match TRBD2. Unmatched junction bases numbered 5, after V lost 8 bases and J lost 5 bases. Germline CDR1 and CDR2: WSHSY and SAAADI. The CDR3 is 13 amino acids. CDR3 residues: CASGGGLNNEQFF. Here the CDR3 DNA reads TGCGCCAGCGGCGGGGGGCTTAACAATGAGCAGTTCTTC.

In this sample, this clonotype turned up many times. The V call is TRBV3-1, the J call TRBJ1-2, with 7 bases fitting TRBD1. Unmatched junction bases numbered 7, after V lost 1 base and J lost 2 bases. CDR1 and CDR2 from the germline V gene are LGHDT and YNNKEL (reference sequence). The CDR3 totals 16 residues. The CDR3 DNA sequence: TGTGCCAGCAGCCAAGTAGGGACAGCCTCCAACTATGGCTACACCTTC. It codes for CASSQVGTASNYGYTF.

This clonotype was seen ten or more times. This chain joins TRBV3-1 and TRBJ2-7; no firm D call. V was trimmed by 5 bases and J by 2 bases, leaving 4 bases between them. Germline CDR1 is LGHDT and CDR2 is YNNKEL (reference sequence). The CDR3 is 11 amino acids. The CDR3 bases are TGTGCCAGCAGCGCAACCTACGAGCAGTACTTC. Its protein product is CASSATYEQYF.

The sample holds many counts of this clonotype. The CDR3 DNA reads as TGCGCCAGCAGCTCTTTACAGGGGGGGTTCGATTCACCCCTCCACTTT. Encoded protein: CASSSLQGGFDSPLHF. The chain joins TRBV5-1 to TRBJ1-6; 8 positions agree with TRBD1. Germline V gene sequence: CDR1 SGHRS, CDR2 YFSETQ. This CDR3 has 16 residues. Unmatched junction bases numbered 10, after V lost 3 bases and J lost 8 bases.

V and J are TRBV7-9 and TRBJ1-2, with 8 bases aligning to TRBD1. This CDR3 comprises 14 residues. V shed 5 bases, J shed 4 bases, and the junction held 6 bases outside the gene matches. Germline CDR1 is SEHNR and CDR2 is FQNEAQ (reference sequence). The CDR3 DNA is TGTGCCAGCAGCCCACCCGGGACAGGCTATGGCTACACCTTC. Translation: CASSPPGTGYGYTF.

This clonotype showed up many times. The chain is built from TRBV7-2 and TRBJ1-5; D ambiguous. The germline CDR1 and CDR2 sequences are SGHTA and FQGNSA. V lost 1 base to trimming and J lost 4 bases, with 8 bases between them. The CDR3 totals 14 residues. The CDR3 coding sequence is TGTGCCAGCAGCTTAGGGGAGAGAAATCAGCCCCAGCATTTT. This gives the protein CASSLGERNQPQHF.

At least ten counts were recorded for this clonotype. The V gene is TRBV7-2, the J gene TRBJ2-5, with 9 bases identical to TRBD1. The CDR3 covers 14 residues. J was trimmed by 5 bases and V by 4 bases; bases with no gene match: 5. The germline CDR1 and CDR2 sequences are SGHTA and FQGNSA. This CDR3 reads CASSSTGGEETQYF. The CDR3 DNA sequence: TGTGCCAGCAGCTCCACAGGGGGCGAGGAGACCCAGTACTTC.

The sample holds many counts of this clonotype. The chain is built from TRBV20-1 and TRBJ1-6, with a tentative D call TRBD1 (5 bases). V was shortened by 6 bases and J by 0 bases, with 12 bases between the two germline ends. CDR1 DFQATT and CDR2 SNEGSKA come from the germline V gene (reference sequence). The CDR3 length is 15 residues. CDR3 nucleotides: TGCAGTGCCAAATCAGGGAGCTCCTATAATTCACCCCTCCACTTT. Translation: CSAKSGSSYNSPLHF.

This clonotype was detected ten times or more. This rearrangement joins TRBV7-8 to TRBJ1-5; a weak D match, TRBD1 (5 bases). V lost 1 base to trimming and J lost 3 bases, with 10 bases between them. The CDR3 is 15 amino acids. Germline V gives CDR1 SGHVS, CDR2 FQNEAQ. The CDR3 loop is CASSLVGDHNQPQHF. In DNA form, the CDR3 reads TGTGCCAGCAGCTTAGTAGGGGACCACAATCAGCCCCAGCATTTT.

This clonotype was recorded at least ten times. This chain connects TRBV29-1 to TRBJ1-3; D perhaps matches TRBD1 (6 bases). From germline, CDR1 is SQVTM and CDR2 ANQGSEA. Trimming took 7 bases from V and 1 from J, leaving 17 bases between them. The CDR3 runs 15 residues. The CDR3 loop is CSARTAGVSGNTIYF. The CDR3 DNA reads as TGCAGCGCCCGGACAGCAGGGGTTTCTGGAAACACCATATATTTT.